Sequencing of this T cell receptor (beta chain) was carried out in a study of cytomegalovirus exposure and HLA in healthy donors. Looked up from germline, CDR1 is SGHAT and CDR2 is FQNNGV. CDR3 length: 16 residues. V shed 6 bases, J shed 7 bases, and the junction held 14 bases outside the gene matches. Amplification used 60 Vbeta primers and 13 Jbeta primers. This table comes from immunoSEQ multiplex PCR, and its TCRdb copy is limited to in-frame clones, with some not included. The repertoire holds 120,000 or so clones, with more than 65% as singletons. The gene calls are TRBV11-2 and TRBJ1-2, with 10 nucleotides matching TRBD1. The source of this sequence is a man aged 18 to 29 in good health and CMV-seropositive. The sequenced material came from PBMCs. CDR3 amino acids: CASSLAGTGDRGGYTF. The CDR3 region has the DNA TGTGCCAGCAGTTTGGCCGGGACAGGGGACAGGGGTGGCTACACCTTC.